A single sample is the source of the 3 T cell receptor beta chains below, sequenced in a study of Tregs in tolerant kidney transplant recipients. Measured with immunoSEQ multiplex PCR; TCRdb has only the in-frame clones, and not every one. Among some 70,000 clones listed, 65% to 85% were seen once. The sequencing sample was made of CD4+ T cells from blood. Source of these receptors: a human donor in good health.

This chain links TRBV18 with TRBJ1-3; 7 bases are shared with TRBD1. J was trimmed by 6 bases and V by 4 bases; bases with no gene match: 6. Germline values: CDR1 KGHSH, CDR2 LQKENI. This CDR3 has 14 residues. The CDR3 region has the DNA TGTGCCAGCTCACGTCAGGGGGATGAAAACACCATATATTTT. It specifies CASSRQGDENTIYF. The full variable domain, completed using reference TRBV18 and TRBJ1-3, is NAGVMQNPRHLVRRRGQEARLRCSPMKGHSHVYWYRQLPEEGLKFMVYLQKENIIDESGMPKERFSAEFPKEGPSILRIQQVVRGDSAAYFCASSRQGDENTIYFGEGSWLTVV.

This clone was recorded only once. DNA of the CDR3: TGCGCCAGCAGCCCGCCCGGTCTTGGTCGCACAGATACGCAGTATTTT. This sequence encodes CASSPPGLGRTDTQYF. The chain recombines TRBV5-1 with TRBJ2-3, with D hard to call. The CDR3 runs to 16 residues. The V gene's germline CDR1 is SGHRS and CDR2 YFSETQ. With 4 bases removed from V and 1 base from J, the gap between germline ends came to 16 bases. Using reference TRBV5-1 and TRBJ2-3 for the parts outside the CDR3, the full variable domain is KAGVTQTPRYLIKTRGQQVTLSCSPISGHRSVSWYQQTPGQGLQFLFEYFSETQRNKGNFPGRFSGRQFSNSRSEMNVSTLELGDSALYLCASSPPGLGRTDTQYFGPGTRLTVL.

In DNA, the CDR3 is TGTGCCAGCAGCAAAGTAGGGTATGTAGGGACATACTCGCTAGGTGAGCAGTTCTTC. Its protein is CASSKVGYVGTYSLGEQFF. The V gene is TRBV21-1, the J gene TRBJ2-1; the table names TRBD1, a call not compared with the DNA. TRBV21-1 is termed a pseudogene. There are 19 residues in the CDR3.